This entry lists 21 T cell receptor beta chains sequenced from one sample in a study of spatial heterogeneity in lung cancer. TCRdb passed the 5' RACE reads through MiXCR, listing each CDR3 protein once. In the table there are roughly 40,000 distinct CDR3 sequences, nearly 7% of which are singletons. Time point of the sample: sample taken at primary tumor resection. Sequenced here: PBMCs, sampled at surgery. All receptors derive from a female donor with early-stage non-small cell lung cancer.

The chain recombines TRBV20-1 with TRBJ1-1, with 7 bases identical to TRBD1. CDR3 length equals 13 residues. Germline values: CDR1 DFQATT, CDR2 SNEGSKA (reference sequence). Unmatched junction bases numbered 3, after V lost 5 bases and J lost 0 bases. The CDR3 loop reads CSAGDRLNTEAFF. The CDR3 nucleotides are TGCAGTGCTGGGGACAGATTGAACACTGAAGCTTTCTTT.

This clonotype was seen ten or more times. CDR3 in amino acids: CASTRQISGANVLTF. In nucleotides, the CDR3 is TGTGCCAGCACCCGACAGATCTCTGGGGCCAACGTCCTGACTTTC. V gene TRBV6-1 combines with J gene TRBJ2-6, with D perhaps matching TRBD1 (5 bases). The V end lost 7 bases, the J end lost 0 bases, and 10 bases lay between the germline ends. The CDR3 spans 15 residues. The germline CDR1 and CDR2 sequences are MNHNS and SASEGT.

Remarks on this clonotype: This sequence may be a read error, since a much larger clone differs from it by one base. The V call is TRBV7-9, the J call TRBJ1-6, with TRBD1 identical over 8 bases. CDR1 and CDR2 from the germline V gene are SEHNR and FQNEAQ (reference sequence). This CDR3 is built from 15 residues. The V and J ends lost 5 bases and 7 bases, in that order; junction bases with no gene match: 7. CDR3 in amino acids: CASSGLGQDNSPLHF. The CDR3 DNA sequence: TGTGCCAGCAGCGGATTGGGACAGGACAATTCACCCCTCCACTTT.

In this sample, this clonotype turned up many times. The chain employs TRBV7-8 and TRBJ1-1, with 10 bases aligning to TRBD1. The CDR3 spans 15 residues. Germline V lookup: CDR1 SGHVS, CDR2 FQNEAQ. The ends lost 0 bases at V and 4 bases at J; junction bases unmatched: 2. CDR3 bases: TGTGCCAGCAGCTTAGCGGGACAGGGGATCACTGAAGCTTTCTTT. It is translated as CASSLAGQGITEAFF.

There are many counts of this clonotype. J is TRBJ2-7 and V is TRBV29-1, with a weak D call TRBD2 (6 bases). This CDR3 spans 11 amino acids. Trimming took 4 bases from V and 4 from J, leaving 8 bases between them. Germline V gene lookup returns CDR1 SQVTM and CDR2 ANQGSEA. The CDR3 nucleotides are TGCAGCGTTGGTCGGGAGTACGAGCAGTACTTC. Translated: CSVGREYEQYF.

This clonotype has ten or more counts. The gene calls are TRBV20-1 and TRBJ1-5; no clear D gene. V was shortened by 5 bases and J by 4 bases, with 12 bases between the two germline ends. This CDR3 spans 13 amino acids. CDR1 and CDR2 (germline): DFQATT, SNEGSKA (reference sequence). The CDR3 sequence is CSAVPRPNQPQHF. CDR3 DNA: TGCAGTGCTGTCCCCCGGCCGAATCAGCCCCAGCATTTT.

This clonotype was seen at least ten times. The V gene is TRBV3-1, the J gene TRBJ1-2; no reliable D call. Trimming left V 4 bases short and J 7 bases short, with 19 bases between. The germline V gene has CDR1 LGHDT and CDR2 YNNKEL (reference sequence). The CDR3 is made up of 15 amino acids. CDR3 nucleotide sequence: TGTGCCAGCAGCCCTTCTTCCTTAATACAAGGTGGCTACACCTTC. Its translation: CASSPSSLIQGGYTF.

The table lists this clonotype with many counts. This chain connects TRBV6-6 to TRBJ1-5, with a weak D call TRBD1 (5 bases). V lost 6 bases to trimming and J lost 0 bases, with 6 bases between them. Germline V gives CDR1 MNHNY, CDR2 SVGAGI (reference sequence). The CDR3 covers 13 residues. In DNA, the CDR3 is TGTGCCAGCAGGACAGCTAGCAATCAGCCCCAGCATTTT. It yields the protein CASRTASNQPQHF.

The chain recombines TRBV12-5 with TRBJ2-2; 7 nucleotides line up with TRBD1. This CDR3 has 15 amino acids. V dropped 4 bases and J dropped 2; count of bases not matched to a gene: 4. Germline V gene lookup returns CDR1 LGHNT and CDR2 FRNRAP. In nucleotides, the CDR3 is TGTGCTAGTGGTTCGGGACAGAGTAACACCGGGGAGCTGTTTTTT. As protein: CASGSGQSNTGELFF.

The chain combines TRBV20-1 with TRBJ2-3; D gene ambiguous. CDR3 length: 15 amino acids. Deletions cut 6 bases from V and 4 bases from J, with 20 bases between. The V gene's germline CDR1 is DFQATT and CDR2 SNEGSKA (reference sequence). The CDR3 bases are TGCAGTGCATTTTCTACATCCGGATCCGCAGATACGCAGTATTTT. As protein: CSAFSTSGSADTQYF.

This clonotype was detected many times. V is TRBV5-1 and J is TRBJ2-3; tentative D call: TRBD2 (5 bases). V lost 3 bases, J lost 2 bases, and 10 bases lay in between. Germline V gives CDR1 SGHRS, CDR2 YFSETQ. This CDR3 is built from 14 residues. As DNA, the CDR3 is TGCGCCAGCAGCTCCGCGGGTCCCACAGATACGCAGTATTTT. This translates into CASSSAGPTDTQYF.

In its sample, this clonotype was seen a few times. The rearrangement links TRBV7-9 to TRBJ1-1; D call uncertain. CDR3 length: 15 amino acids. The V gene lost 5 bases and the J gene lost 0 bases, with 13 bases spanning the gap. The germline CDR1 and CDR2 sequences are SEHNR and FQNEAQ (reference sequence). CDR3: CASSPKIRVNTEAFF. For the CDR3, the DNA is TGTGCCAGCAGCCCTAAGATAAGAGTGAACACTGAAGCTTTCTTT.

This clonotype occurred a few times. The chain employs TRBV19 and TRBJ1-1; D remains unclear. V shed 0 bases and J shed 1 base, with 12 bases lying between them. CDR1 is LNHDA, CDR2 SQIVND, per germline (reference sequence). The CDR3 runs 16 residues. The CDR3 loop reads CASSIDRAAQNTEAFF. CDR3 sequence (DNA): TGTGCCAGTAGTATAGATCGGGCAGCACAGAACACTGAAGCTTTCTTT.

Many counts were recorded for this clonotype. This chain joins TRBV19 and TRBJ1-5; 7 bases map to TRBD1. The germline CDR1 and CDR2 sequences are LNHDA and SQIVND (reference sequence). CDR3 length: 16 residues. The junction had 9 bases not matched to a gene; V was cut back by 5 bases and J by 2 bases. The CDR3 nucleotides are TGTGCCAGTAGTCCACGACAGGGTCTCGGCAATCAGCCCCAGCATTTT. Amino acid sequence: CASSPRQGLGNQPQHF.

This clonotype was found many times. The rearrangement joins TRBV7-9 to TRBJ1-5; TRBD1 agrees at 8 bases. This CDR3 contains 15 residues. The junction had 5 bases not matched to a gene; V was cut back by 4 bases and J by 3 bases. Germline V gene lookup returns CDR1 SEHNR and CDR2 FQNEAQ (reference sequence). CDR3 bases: TGTGCCAGCAGCTCCGACAGGGGATTCAATCAGCCCCAGCATTTT. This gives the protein CASSSDRGFNQPQHF. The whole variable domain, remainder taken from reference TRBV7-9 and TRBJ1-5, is DTGVSQNPRHKITKRGQNVTFRCDPISEHNRLYWYRQTLGQGPEFLTYFQNEAQLEKSRLLSDRFSAERPKGSFSTLEIQRTEQGDSAMYLCASSSDRGFNQPQHFGDGTRLSIL.

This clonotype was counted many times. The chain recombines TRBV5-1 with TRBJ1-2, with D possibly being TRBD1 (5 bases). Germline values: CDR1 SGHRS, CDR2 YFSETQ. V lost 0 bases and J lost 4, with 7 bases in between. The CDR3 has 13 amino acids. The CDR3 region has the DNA TGCGCCAGCAGCTTGGACAGGCCCTATGGCTACACCTTC. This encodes CASSLDRPYGYTF.

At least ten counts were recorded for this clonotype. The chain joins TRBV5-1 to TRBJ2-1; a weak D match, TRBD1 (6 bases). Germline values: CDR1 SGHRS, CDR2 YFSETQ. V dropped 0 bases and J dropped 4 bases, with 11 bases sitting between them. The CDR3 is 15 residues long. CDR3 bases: TGCGCCAGCAGCTTGGAGGGGGAAGCTTACAATGAGCAGTTCTTC. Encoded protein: CASSLEGEAYNEQFF.

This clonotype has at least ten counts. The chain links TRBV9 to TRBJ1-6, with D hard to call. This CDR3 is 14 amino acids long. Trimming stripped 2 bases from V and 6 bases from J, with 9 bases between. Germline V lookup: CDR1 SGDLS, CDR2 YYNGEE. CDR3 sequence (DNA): TGTGCCAGCAGCGTGGAGGGTAGTAATTCACCCCTCCACTTT. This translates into CASSVEGSNSPLHF.

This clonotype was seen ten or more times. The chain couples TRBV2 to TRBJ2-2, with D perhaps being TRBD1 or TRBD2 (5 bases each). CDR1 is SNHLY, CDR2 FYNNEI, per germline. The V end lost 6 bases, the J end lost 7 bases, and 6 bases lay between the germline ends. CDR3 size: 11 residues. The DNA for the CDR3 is TGTGCCAGCAGGGGGGACGGGGAGCTGTTTTTT. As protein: CASRGDGELFF. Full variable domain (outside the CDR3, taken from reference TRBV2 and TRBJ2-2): EPEVTQTPSHQVTQMGQEVILRCVPISNHLYFYWYRQILGQKVEFLVSFYNNEISEKSEIFDDQFSVERPDGSNFTLKIRSTKLEDSAMYFCASRGDGELFFGEGSRLTVL.

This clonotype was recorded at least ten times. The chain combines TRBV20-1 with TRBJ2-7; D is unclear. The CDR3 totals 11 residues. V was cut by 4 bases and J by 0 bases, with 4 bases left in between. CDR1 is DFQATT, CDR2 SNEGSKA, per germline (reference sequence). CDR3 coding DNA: TGCAGTGCTAAGAGCTCCTACGAGCAGTACTTC. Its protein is CSAKSSYEQYF.

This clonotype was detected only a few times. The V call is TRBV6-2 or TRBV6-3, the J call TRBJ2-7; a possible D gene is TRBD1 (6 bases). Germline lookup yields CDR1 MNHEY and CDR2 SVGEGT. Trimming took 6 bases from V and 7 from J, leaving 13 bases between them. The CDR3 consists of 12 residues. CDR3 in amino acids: CASRSDSLEQYF. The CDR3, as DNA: TGTGCCAGCAGGTCGGACAGTCTTGAGCAGTACTTC.